Sequencing of this T cell receptor (beta chain) was carried out in a study of T cell repertoires in cytomegalovirus infection. TCRdb ran MiXCR on the reads and lists one entry per CDR3 protein. The sample contains some 310,000 distinct CDR3 sequences, more than 20% of which appear only once. This clonotype has a handful of counts. Its antigen is currently unknown. With 5 bases removed from V and 4 bases from J, the gap between germline ends came to 13 bases. Looked up from germline, CDR1 is SGHTA and CDR2 is FQGTGA. This CDR3 has 14 residues. Material: cultured PBMCs, obtained from culture after CMV antigen stimulation. J is TRBJ2-3 and V is TRBV7-3; no reliable D call. The TCR comes from a human donor in good health (CMV status not recorded). Some clones in this sample may be carry-over from other donors' samples. CDR3 sequence reads: CASSPPHLPDTQYF. The CDR3 coding sequence is TGTGCCAGCAGCCCGCCCCATTTACCAGATACGCAGTATTTT.